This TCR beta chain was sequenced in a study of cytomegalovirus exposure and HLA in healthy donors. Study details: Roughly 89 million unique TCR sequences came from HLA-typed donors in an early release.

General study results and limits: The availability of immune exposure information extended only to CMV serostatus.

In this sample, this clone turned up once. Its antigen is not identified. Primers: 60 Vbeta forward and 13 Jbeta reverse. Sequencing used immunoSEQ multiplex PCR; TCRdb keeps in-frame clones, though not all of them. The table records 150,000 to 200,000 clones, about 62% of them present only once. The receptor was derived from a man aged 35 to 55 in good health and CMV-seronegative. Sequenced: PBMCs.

The CDR3 region is CASSPGTAIPYEQYF. The CDR3 DNA sequence: TGTGCCAGCAGCCCCGGGACAGCAATTCCCTACGAGCAGTACTTC. The chain carries TRBV13 and TRBJ2-7; 7 positions match TRBD1. Trimming cost V 5 bases and J 2 bases; bases outside gene matches: 9. Germline-derived CDR1 and CDR2 are PRHDT and FYEKMQ (reference sequence). The CDR3 extends over 15 amino acids.